The source of this TCR beta chain is a study of blood T cell dynamics during melanoma immunotherapy. The assay was immunoSEQ multiplex PCR, and TCRdb's table has in-frame clones only and misses some. The sample has about 5,900 clones; around 81% are singletons. This clone showed up just a few times. Stated time point: week 3, after first cycle of checkpoint inhibitor. At 12 weeks after first infusion, RECIST 1.1 defined response for most patients. Trimming left V 3 bases short and J 5 bases short, with 8 bases between. This CDR3 contains 12 residues. Germline CDR1 reads SGHTA; CDR2 reads FQGNSA. This chain uses TRBV7-2 with TRBJ2-7, with D hard to call. The sample consisted of blood, taken from a patient treated with checkpoint blockade. The sequence came from a human donor with melanoma. Written as DNA, the CDR3 is TGTGCCAGCAGCTTTATCCAAGACGAGCAGTACTTC. Translating gives CASSFIQDEQYF. The whole variable domain, remainder taken from reference TRBV7-2 and TRBJ2-7, is GAGVSQSPSNKVTEKGKDVELRCDPISGHTALYWYRQSLGQGLEFLIYFQGNSAPDKSGLPSDRFSAERTGGSVSTLTIQRTQQEDSAVYLCASSFIQDEQYFGPGTRLTVT.